These 28 T cell receptor beta chains were all obtained from the same sample, sequenced in a study of Graves' ophthalmopathy and Graves' hyperthyroidism (dated by TCRdb to the late 2010s). Instrument used: Illumina HiSeq 2000. For repertoire sequencing, the TCR beta CDR3 regions were amplified from RNA transcripts. The first round of RT-PCR was done with HTBI primers and the Qiagen OneStep RT-PCR kit, and was followed by a second round of multiplex PCR, then size selection and purification. Using fastp trimming at Q25 and MiXCR clonotype assembly, TCRdb reanalyzed the public sequencing data and kept in-frame beta chains. Every entry covers one CDR3 protein and lists the most common genes and DNA from its rows. The sample table records about 620,000 distinct CDR3 sequences; about a fifth of these occur just once. The ten largest clones add up to around 6.9% of the sample. Sequencing was performed on peripheral blood. The origin of the receptors is a young woman with stable Graves' hyperthyroidism. Some clones in this sample may be carry-over from other donors' samples. Donor details come from another sample of the same person, matched by shared clones.

The sample holds a few counts of this clonotype. The chain joins TRBV6-1 to TRBJ2-2, with no clear D. Germline V gene sequence: CDR1 MNHNS, CDR2 SASEGT. This CDR3 region has 14 residues. The V and J ends lost 1 base and 3 bases respectively, with 6 bases between them. The CDR3 nucleotides read TGTGCCAGCAGTGAAGGCGACCACACCGGGGAGCTGTTTTTT. It translates to CASSEGDHTGELFF.

V usage is TRBV28 and J usage is TRBJ2-7; no clear D gene. V was trimmed by 2 bases and J by 2 bases, leaving 13 bases between them. CDR1 and CDR2 from the germline V gene are MDHEN and SYDVKM. This CDR3 has 15 residues. The CDR3 DNA is TGTGCCAGCAGTTTAAGCCCCAAGGGTCCCTACGAGCAGTACTTC. Translated: CASSLSPKGPYEQYF. Full variable domain (outside the CDR3, taken from reference TRBV28 and TRBJ2-7): DVKVTQSSRYLVKRTGEKVFLECVQDMDHENMFWYRQDPGLGLRLIYFSYDVKMKEKGDIPEGYSVSREKKERFSLILESASTNQTSMYLCASSLSPKGPYEQYFGPGTRLTVT.

This clonotype was seen a few times. The rearrangement links TRBV12-3 or TRBV12-4 to TRBJ2-7; the match to TRBD1 covers 7 bases. The CDR3 has 15 residues. With 6 bases clipped from V and 5 bases from J, the junction kept 13 bases outside the gene matches. The CDR3, as DNA: TGTGCCAGCAGGCTGGGCGTGATACAGGGGAACGAGCAGTACTTC. The encoded protein is CASRLGVIQGNEQYF.

Turning to this clonotype: One base away lies a much larger clone, so this may be a sequencing read error. The conserved closing phenylalanine or tryptophan is absent in this CDR3, likely reflecting a read error. The limits of the CDR3 on the DNA are not certain, so only TCRdb's listed CDR3 is given. This chain joins TRBV2 and TRBJ1-1; no check of the table's D call, TRBD1, against the DNA was made. CDR1 is SNHLY, CDR2 FYNNEI, per germline. The CDR3 is 11 residues long, counting both termini. CDR3 loop: CASTNRAGTFL.

This clonotype has a count of ten or more. This chain joins TRBV12-3 or TRBV12-4 and TRBJ2-2, with no clear D. CDR3 size: 15 residues. Trimming cost V 3 bases and J 0 bases, with 8 bases left between them. The CDR3 DNA is TGTGCCAGCAGTTTTTGGCCACCGAACACCGGGGAGCTGTTTTTT. Encoded protein: CASSFWPPNTGELFF.

V and J are TRBV11-2 and TRBJ2-7, with D possibly being TRBD1 or TRBD2 (5 bases each). Germline-derived CDR1 and CDR2 are SGHAT and FQNNGV. The CDR3 runs to 13 residues. The V end was cut by 5 bases, the J end by 3 bases, with 11 bases between. In nucleotides, the CDR3 is TGTGCCAGCAGCCCGGGACCCTTCTACGAGCAGTACTTC. Translation gives CASSPGPFYEQYF.

This clonotype has at least ten counts. V is TRBV5-1 and J is TRBJ1-1; tentatively, D is TRBD1 (6 bases). CDR1 is SGHRS, CDR2 YFSETQ, per germline. There are 16 residues in the CDR3. V lost 3 bases and J 5 bases, leaving 20 bases between the germline ends. The CDR3 DNA reads as TGCGCCAGCAGCTCGACAGGTGGGTCCGTCCTGACTGAAGCTTTCTTT. This encodes CASSSTGGSVLTEAFF.

Ten or more counts support this clonotype. The rearrangement links TRBV20-1 to TRBJ1-2, with D hard to call. Trimming removed 3 bases from V and 0 bases from J, with 8 bases in between. Germline V gene data show CDR1 as DFQATT and CDR2 as SNEGSKA (reference sequence). The CDR3 length is 13 residues. The CDR3 DNA reads TGCAGTGCTAGCCACAGTACTAACTATGGCTACACCTTC. As protein: CSASHSTNYGYTF.

Ten or more counts support this clonotype. V usage is TRBV7-9 and J usage is TRBJ2-7; a weak D match, TRBD2 (6 bases). This CDR3 region has 14 residues. Germline V CDR1 and CDR2: SEHNR, FQNEAQ (reference sequence). V lost 5 bases and J 3 bases, leaving 14 bases between the germline ends. Here the CDR3 DNA reads TGTGCCAGCAGCCCACCCGGGAGCTTCTACGAGCAGTACTTC. Translation: CASSPPGSFYEQYF.

This sequence joins TRBV29-1 and TRBJ1-2, with no clear D. The CDR3 is 11 residues long. Germline values: CDR1 SQVTM, CDR2 ANQGSEA. Trimming shortened V by 4 bases and J by 10 bases, and 13 bases separated the two germline ends. CDR3 sequence reads: CSVVNADDYTF. CDR3 DNA: TGCAGCGTTGTAAATGCAGACGACTACACCTTC.

This clonotype was seen repeatedly, ten times or more. The chain has TRBV20-1 and TRBJ2-5, with 7 bases fitting TRBD1. CDR3 length: 15 amino acids. V shed 4 bases, J shed 1 base, and the junction held 9 bases outside the gene matches. The germline V gene encodes CDR1 DFQATT and CDR2 SNEGSKA (reference sequence). Here the CDR3 reads CSAIPLQGSQETQYF. CDR3 DNA: TGCAGTGCTATTCCCCTACAGGGGAGCCAAGAGACCCAGTACTTC.

At least ten counts were recorded for this clonotype. DNA for the CDR3: TGCGCCAGCGGCCTAGGGACAGCGAACACTGAAGCTTTCTTT. Its translation is CASGLGTANTEAFF. This chain connects TRBV5-1 to TRBJ1-1; 7 nucleotides agree with TRBD1. Trimming cost V 7 bases and J 1 base; bases outside gene matches: 7. Germline V CDR1 and CDR2: SGHRS, YFSETQ. CDR3 length equals 14 residues.

This clonotype appeared a few times. V is TRBV11-2 and J is TRBJ2-7, with D possibly being TRBD2 (5 bases). In germline, CDR1 is SGHAT, CDR2 FQNNGV. This CDR3 has 13 residues. With 5 bases removed from V and 3 bases from J, the gap between germline ends came to 11 bases. The CDR3: CASSVNGGYEQYF. The CDR3 DNA sequence: TGTGCCAGCAGCGTGAACGGAGGCTACGAGCAGTACTTC.

This clonotype was counted many times. This chain uses TRBV20-1 with TRBJ2-7; no clear D. Trimming cost V 0 bases and J 0 bases, with 9 bases left between them. CDR3 length: 14 amino acids. Germline assignment: CDR1 DFQATT and CDR2 SNEGSKA (reference sequence). DNA for the CDR3: TGCAGTGCTAGAGATGTAGGTCGCTCCTACGAGCAGTACTTC. Its translation: CSARDVGRSYEQYF.

This clonotype was counted many times. The chain joins TRBV30 to TRBJ1-1; unclear D gene. This CDR3 region has 14 residues. V lost 2 bases and J lost 1, with 11 bases in between. CDR1 and CDR2 (germline): GTSNPN, SVGIG (reference sequence). As DNA, the CDR3 is TGTGCCTGGAGTAGAGGCTGGGGGAACACTGAAGCTTTCTTT. It translates to CAWSRGWGNTEAFF.

This clonotype appeared many times. The CDR3 loop reads CASRGDGPTEAFF. The DNA of the CDR3 is TGTGCCAGCAGGGGGGACGGTCCCACTGAAGCTTTCTTT. J is TRBJ1-1 and V is TRBV6-4; a possible D gene is TRBD1 (5 bases). V lost 6 bases and J lost 4, with 12 bases in between. Per the germline V gene, CDR1 is MRHNA and CDR2 is SNTAGT. The CDR3 is 13 amino acids.

The chain recombines TRBV27 with TRBJ1-5; no firm D call. The CDR3 has 17 residues. Germline CDR1 reads MNHEY; CDR2 reads SMNVEV (reference sequence). V lost 5 bases and J lost 6, with 23 bases in between. CDR3 sequence (DNA): TGTGCCAGCAGTCCTAACGGACGAGCTGGGTGGCGTCAGCCCCAGCATTTT. Protein product: CASSPNGRAGWRQPQHF.

This clonotype has ten or more counts. This chain uses TRBV6-5 with TRBJ2-5; possibly TRBD2 for D (7 bases). The CDR3 consists of 11 residues. CDR1 is MNHEY, CDR2 SVGAGI, per germline. V was cut by 5 bases and J by 10 bases, with 11 bases left in between. The CDR3 nucleotides read TGTGCCAGCAGTCAAGGGGGGGACCAGTACTTC. Protein product: CASSQGGDQYF.

Concerning this clonotype itself: This may be a read error, as it is one base from a much larger clone. This rearrangement joins TRBV4-1 to TRBJ2-2; unclear D gene. The V gene's germline CDR1 is MGHRA and CDR2 YSYEKL. This CDR3 comprises 15 residues. The CDR3 region is CTSSQEEQWGGELFF. CDR3 nucleotides: TGCACCAGCAGCCAAGAGGAACAGTGGGGCGGGGAGCTGTTTTTT.

This clonotype was seen repeatedly, ten times or more. J is TRBJ2-5 and V is TRBV7-8; 11 nucleotides agree with TRBD1. This CDR3 comprises 16 residues. V was clipped by 5 bases and J by 1 base; unmatched bases: 6. CDR1 and CDR2 (germline): SGHVS, FQNEAQ. The CDR3 spells CASSIPGTGGQETQYF. CDR3 nucleotides: TGTGCCAGCAGCATCCCCGGGACAGGGGGCCAAGAGACCCAGTACTTC.

On this clonotype itself: This may arise from a read error, as a much more abundant clone is one base away. This chain connects TRBV12-3 or TRBV12-4 to TRBJ2-2; tentative D call: TRBD2 (5 bases). The CDR3 totals 15 residues. The CDR3 DNA sequence: TGTGCCAGCAGTTTTTACGGGCCCCCCACCGGGGAGCTGCTTTTT. Translating gives CASSFYGPPTGELLF.

This clonotype was observed a few times. The chain combines TRBV2 with TRBJ2-2, with D uncertain. V gave up 4 bases and J gave up 6 bases, with 12 bases separating them. Germline V gives CDR1 SNHLY, CDR2 FYNNEI. The CDR3 spans 14 residues. Here the CDR3 reads CASSVGPLSGELFF. CDR3 bases: TGTGCCAGCAGTGTGGGTCCGTTATCCGGGGAGCTGTTTTTT.

In the case of this clonotype: The CDR3 end shows no conserved phenylalanine or tryptophan, and so a read error is likely. The chain uses TRBV28 and TRBJ1-2, with a tentative D call TRBD1 (5 bases). This CDR3 spans 15 amino acids. Germline lookup yields CDR1 MDHEN and CDR2 SYDVKM. The V gene lost 6 bases and the J gene lost 5 bases, with 19 bases spanning the gap. The CDR3 is CASRTSQGFGYGYTC. For the CDR3, the DNA is TGTGCCAGCAGAACTAGTCAGGGCTTCGGGTATGGCTACACCTGC.

In the case of this clonotype: With a much larger clone just one base away, this may be a read error. The CDR3 loop reads CASSLTLQGAENLFF. CDR3 DNA sequence: TGTGCCAGCAGTTTGACACTTCAGGGCGCGGAAAATCTGTTTTTT. The J gene is TRBJ1-4, the V gene TRBV12-3 or TRBV12-4; a possible D gene is TRBD1 (5 bases). The CDR3 has 15 residues.

Notes on this clonotype: Lacking the conserved final phenylalanine or tryptophan, this CDR3 likely reflects a read error. The DNA is omitted, as the CDR3 cannot be located on it reliably, and the CDR3 follows TCRdb's listing. The chain has TRBV6-5 and TRBJ2-2. Inclusive of both ends, the CDR3 amounts to 17 amino acids. The germline gives CDR1 MNHEY, CDR2 SVGAGI. This CDR3 is CASSYVGTAKGTGELWV.

This clonotype was observed many times. V and J are TRBV6-1 and TRBJ1-2; 9 nucleotides align to TRBD1. Germline V gene data show CDR1 as MNHNS and CDR2 as SASEGT. The ends lost 5 bases at V and 9 bases at J; junction bases unmatched: 10. CDR3 size: 14 residues. CDR3 residues: CASSNAGTGLSYTF. In DNA form, the CDR3 reads TGTGCCAGCAGTAACGCCGGGACAGGGCTGAGCTACACCTTC.

This clonotype was counted ten times or more. CDR3 region: CASKEWGSSNQPQHF. As DNA, the CDR3 is TGTGCCAGCAAGGAATGGGGATCGAGCAATCAGCCCCAGCATTTT. This chain uses TRBV6-2 or TRBV6-3 with TRBJ1-5; D gene ambiguous. The length of the CDR3 is 15 residues. V was shortened by 7 bases and J by 1 base, with 14 bases between the two germline ends. Looked up from germline, CDR1 is MNHEY and CDR2 is SVGEGT.

This clonotype has a count of ten or more. The genes are TRBV7-9 and TRBJ1-2; D is perhaps TRBD1 (5 bases). The V gene's germline CDR1 is SEHNR and CDR2 FQNEAQ (reference sequence). CDR3 length equals 11 residues. V was shortened by 4 bases and J by 7 bases, with 7 bases between the two germline ends. The CDR3 is CASSSGLGYTF. CDR3 nucleotides: TGTGCCAGCAGCTCAGGGCTTGGCTACACCTTC.